The T cell receptor (beta chain) described here comes from a study of shared clonotypes between healthy human individuals. A note on this clone: What it binds is not known. This CDR3 is also generated by other DNA sequences in the sample.

CD8 memory was a combination of CD45RO+ cells and CCR7-negative CD45RA+ TemRA cells. General study results and limits: Of the naive CD4 clonotypes, around 5.2% were shared across a handful of donors. With few donors, the genetic and exposure-history diversity represented was limited. Only blood was sampled; tissue repertoires likely differ.

V was trimmed by 3 bases and J by 1 base, leaving 5 bases between them. The length of the CDR3 is 13 residues. CDR1 and CDR2 from the germline V gene are MNHEY and SMNVEV (reference sequence). Assay: immunoSEQ multiplex PCR; the TCRdb copy retains only in-frame clones and omits some. In the table there are some 320,000 clones, roughly 84% of which are singletons. The sample taken for sequencing was memory CD8+ T cells sorted from blood. The subset was: CD45RO+ cells pooled with CCR7-negative TemRA cells. The chain recombines TRBV27 with TRBJ2-3; D call uncertain. This sequence originates from a man in his late teens or twenties in good health. CDR3 in amino acids: CASSLGGTDTQYF. The CDR3 DNA sequence: TGTGCCAGCAGTTTGGGTGGCACAGATACGCAGTATTTT.